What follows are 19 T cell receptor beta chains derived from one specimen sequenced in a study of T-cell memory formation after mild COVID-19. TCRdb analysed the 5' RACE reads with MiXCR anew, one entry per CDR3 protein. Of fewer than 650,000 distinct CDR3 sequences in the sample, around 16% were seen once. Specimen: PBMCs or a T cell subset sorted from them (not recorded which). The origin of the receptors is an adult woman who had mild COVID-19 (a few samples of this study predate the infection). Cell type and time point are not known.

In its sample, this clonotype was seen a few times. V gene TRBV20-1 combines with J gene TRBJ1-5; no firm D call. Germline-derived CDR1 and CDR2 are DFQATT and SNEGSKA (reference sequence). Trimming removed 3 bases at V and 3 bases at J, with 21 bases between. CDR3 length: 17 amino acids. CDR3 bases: TGCAGTGCTAGCCCTCCATTTCCCGCGGCAGTCAATCAGCCCCAGCATTTT. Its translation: CSASPPFPAAVNQPQHF.

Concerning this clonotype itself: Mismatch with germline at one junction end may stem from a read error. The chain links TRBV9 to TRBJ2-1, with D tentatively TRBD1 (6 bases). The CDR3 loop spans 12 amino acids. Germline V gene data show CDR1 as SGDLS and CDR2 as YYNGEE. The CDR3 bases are TGTGCCAGCAGCGTATGGGACAATGAGCAGTTATTC. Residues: CASSVWDNEQLF.

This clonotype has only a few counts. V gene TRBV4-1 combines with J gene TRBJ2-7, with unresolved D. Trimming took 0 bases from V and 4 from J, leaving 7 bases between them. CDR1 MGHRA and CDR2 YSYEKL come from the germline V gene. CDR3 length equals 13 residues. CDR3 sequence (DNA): TGCGCCAGCAGCCAAGAGATAAGATACGAGCAGTACTTC. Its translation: CASSQEIRYEQYF.

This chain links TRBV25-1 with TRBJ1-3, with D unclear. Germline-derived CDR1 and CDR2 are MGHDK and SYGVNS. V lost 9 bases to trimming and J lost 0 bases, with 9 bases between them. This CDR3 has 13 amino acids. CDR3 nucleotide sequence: TGTGCCAGTACAGCGGCCTCTGGAAACACCATATATTTT. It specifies CASTAASGNTIYF.

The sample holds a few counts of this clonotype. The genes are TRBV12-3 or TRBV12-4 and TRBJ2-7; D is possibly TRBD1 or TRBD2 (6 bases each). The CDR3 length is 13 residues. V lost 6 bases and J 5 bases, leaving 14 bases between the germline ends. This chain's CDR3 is CASSLKGGHEQYF. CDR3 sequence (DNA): TGTGCCAGCAGCCTCAAGGGGGGCCACGAGCAGTACTTC.

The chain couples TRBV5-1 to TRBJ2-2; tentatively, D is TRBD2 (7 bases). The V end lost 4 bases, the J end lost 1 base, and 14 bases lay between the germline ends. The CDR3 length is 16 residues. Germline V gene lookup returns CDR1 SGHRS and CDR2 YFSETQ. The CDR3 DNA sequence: TGCGCCAGCAGCCTGGGGGGGGCAAAGAACACCGGGGAGCTGTTTTTT. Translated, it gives CASSLGGAKNTGELFF.

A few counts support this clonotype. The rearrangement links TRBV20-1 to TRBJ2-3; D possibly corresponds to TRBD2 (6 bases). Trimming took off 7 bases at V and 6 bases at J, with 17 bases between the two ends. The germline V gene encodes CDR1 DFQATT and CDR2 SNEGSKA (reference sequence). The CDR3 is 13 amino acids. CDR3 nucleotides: TGCAGTGTCCCGGGACTGGGCCGGGATACGCAGTATTTT. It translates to CSVPGLGRDTQYF.

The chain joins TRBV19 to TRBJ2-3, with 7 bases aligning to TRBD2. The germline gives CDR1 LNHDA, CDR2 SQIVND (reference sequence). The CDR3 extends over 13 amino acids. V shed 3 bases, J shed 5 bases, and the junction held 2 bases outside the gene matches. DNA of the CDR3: TGTGCCAGTAGTATCGGACTAGAAGATACGCAGTATTTT. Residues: CASSIGLEDTQYF.

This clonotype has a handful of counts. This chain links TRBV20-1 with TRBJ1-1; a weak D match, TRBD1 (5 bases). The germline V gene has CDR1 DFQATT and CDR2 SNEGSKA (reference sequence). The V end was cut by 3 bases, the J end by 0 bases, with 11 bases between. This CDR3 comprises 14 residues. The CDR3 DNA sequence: TGCAGTGCTAGTTTCAGGGCCATGAACACTGAAGCTTTCTTT. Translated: CSASFRAMNTEAFF.

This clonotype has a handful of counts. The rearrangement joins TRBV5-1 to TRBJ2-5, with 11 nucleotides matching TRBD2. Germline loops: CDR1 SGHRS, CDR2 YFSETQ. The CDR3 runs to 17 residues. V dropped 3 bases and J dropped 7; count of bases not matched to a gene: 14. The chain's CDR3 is CASSSKLTSGVSWTQYF. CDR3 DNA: TGCGCCAGCAGCTCGAAACTGACTAGCGGGGTCTCCTGGACCCAGTACTTC.

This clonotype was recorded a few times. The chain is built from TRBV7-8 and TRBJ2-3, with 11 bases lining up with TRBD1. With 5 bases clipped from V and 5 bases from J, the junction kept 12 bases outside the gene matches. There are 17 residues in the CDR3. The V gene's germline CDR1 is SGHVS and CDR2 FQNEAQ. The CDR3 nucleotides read TGTGCCAGCAGCCCAACTCCCGGACAGGGGGCAGGAGATACGCAGTATTTT. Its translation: CASSPTPGQGAGDTQYF.

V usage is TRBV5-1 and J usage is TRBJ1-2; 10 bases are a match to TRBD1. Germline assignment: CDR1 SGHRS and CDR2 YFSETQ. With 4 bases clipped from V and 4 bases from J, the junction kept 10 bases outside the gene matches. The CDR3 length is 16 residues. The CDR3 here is CASSPPWTGGGYGYTF. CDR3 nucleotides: TGCGCCAGCAGCCCCCCTTGGACAGGGGGAGGCTATGGCTACACCTTC.

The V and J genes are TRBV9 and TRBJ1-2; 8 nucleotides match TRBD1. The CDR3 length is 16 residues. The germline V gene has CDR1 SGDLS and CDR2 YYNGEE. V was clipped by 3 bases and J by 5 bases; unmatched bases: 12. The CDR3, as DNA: TGTGCCAGCAGCGCAGGGGGTGCAGGGGGCCCGTATGGCTACACCTTC. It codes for CASSAGGAGGPYGYTF.

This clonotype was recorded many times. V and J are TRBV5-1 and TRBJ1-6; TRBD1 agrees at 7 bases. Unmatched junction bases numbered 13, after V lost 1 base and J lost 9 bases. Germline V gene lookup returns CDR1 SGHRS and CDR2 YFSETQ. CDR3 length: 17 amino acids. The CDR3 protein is CASSLRGLIPGGSPLHF. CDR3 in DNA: TGCGCCAGCAGCTTGAGGGGGCTGATACCTGGGGGTTCACCCCTCCACTTT.

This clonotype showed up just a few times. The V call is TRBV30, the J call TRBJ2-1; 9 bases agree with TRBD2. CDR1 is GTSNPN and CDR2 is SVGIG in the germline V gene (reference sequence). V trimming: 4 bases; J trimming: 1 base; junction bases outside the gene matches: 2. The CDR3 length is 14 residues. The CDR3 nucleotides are TGTGCCTGGATGCGGGGGGGGTCCTACAATGAGCAGTTCTTC. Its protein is CAWMRGGSYNEQFF.

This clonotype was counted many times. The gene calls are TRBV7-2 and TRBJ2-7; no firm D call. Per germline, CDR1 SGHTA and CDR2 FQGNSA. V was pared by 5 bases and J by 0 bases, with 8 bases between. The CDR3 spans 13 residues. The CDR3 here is CASSTQSSYEQYF. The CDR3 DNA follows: TGTGCCAGCAGCACACAGAGCTCCTACGAGCAGTACTTC. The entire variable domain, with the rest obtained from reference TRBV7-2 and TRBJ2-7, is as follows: GAGVSQSPSNKVTEKGKDVELRCDPISGHTALYWYRQSLGQGLEFLIYFQGNSAPDKSGLPSDRFSAERTGGSVSTLTIQRTQQEDSAVYLCASSTQSSYEQYFGPGTRLTVT.

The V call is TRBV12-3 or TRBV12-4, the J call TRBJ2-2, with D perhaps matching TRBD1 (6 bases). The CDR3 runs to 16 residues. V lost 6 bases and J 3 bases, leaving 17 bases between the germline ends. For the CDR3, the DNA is TGTGCCAGCAGCCCTATTTTTACAGGGTACACCGGGGAGCTGTTTTTT. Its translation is CASSPIFTGYTGELFF.

The CDR3 spells CASSQEDGILTDTQYF. In nucleotides, the CDR3 is TGTGCCAGCAGCCAAGAGGACGGGATCCTCACAGATACGCAGTATTTT. The chain has TRBV4-2 and TRBJ2-3, with D tentatively TRBD2 (5 bases). The V end lost 0 bases, the J end lost 2 bases, and 12 bases lay between the germline ends. CDR1 is LGHNA and CDR2 is YNFKEQ in the germline V gene. The CDR3 totals 16 residues.

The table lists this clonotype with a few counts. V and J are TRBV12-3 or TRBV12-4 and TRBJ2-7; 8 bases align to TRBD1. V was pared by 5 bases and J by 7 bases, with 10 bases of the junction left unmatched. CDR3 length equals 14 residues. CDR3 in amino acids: CASSPGDRLGEQYF. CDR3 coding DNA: TGTGCCAGCAGTCCGGGGGACAGGCTGGGAGAGCAGTACTTC.